This TCR beta chain derives from a study of T cells in Graves' hyperthyroidism and ophthalmopathy. Turning to the study itself: Peripheral blood was collected at initial diagnosis, before any treatment.

Only a few counts were recorded for this clonotype. Its specificity is unknown. Amplification of TCR beta CDR3 regions was performed using RNA transcripts as template. TCR CDR3 regions were first amplified by RT-PCR with HTBI primers. In TCRdb, the multiplex PCR reads were re-called with MiXCR into one record per CDR3 protein. The sample shows more than 300,000 distinct CDR3 sequences, approximately 14% of them seen only once. Germline lookup yields CDR1 ENHRY and CDR2 SYGVKD. This CDR3 is built from 13 residues. Trimming removed 4 bases at V and 4 bases at J, with 7 bases between. Study-wide results and limits: The model forecast ophthalmopathy, anticipating it by a median about six months before onset. Within blood appeared most thyroid clonotypes that had expanded above 0.001.

This rearrangement joins TRBV10-3 to TRBJ1-4, with D unclear. This receptor was identified in a woman aged 25 to 39 with Graves' ophthalmopathy. Sequenced input: blood. The CDR3 DNA reads as TGTGCCATCAGTGGCGGGAATAATGAAAAACTGTTTTTT. Its protein is CAISGGNNEKLFF.